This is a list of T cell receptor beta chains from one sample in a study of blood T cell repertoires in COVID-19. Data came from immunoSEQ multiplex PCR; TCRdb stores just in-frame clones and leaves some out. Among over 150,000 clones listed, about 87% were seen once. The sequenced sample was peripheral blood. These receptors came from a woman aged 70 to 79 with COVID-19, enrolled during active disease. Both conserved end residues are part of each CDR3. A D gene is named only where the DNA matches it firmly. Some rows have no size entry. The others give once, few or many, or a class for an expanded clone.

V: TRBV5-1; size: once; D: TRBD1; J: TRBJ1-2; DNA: TGCGCCAGCAGCGCGACGACAGGGGACGGGGGTGGCTACACCTTC; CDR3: CASSATTGDGGGYTF
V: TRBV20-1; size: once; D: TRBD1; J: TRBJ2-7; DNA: TGCAGTGCTAGTCCGACCTTAGGGACAGGGGGTAAAATGACCTACGAGCAGTACTTC; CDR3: CSASPTLGTGGKMTYEQYF
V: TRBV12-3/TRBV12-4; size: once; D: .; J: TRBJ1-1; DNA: TGTGCCAGCAGTTTACTCAGGAACACTGAAGCTTTCTTT; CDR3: CASSLLRNTEAFF
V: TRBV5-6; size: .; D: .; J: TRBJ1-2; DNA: TGTGCCAGCAGCTTGGAAGGGGCAGACCTCTATGGCTACACCTTC; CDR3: CASSLEGADLYGYTF
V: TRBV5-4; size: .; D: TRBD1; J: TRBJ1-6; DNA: TGTGCCAGCAGCCCCGGACAGGCTCTTAATTCACCCCTCCACTTT; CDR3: CASSPGQALNSPLHF
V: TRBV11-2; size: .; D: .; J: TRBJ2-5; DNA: TGTGCCAGCAGCTTAGGAGCCATCCCGTCGGAGACCCAGTACTTC; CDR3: CASSLGAIPSETQYF
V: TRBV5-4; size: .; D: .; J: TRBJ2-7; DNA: TGTGCCAGCAGCGCCACGGGGTGGCCTTACGAGCAGTACTTC; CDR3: CASSATGWPYEQYF
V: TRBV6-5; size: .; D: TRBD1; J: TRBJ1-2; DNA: TGTGCCAGCAGTCCGAGGGACAGGGCTAACTATGGCTACACCTTC; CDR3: CASSPRDRANYGYTF
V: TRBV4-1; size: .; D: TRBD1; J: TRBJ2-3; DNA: TGCGCCAGCAGCCAAGTGGGACAGCGACGCACAGATACGCAGTATTTT; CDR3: CASSQVGQRRTDTQYF
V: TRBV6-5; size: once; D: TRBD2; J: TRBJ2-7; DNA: TGTGCCAGCAGACCCCCTAGCGGGTACGAGCAGTACTTC; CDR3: CASRPPSGYEQYF
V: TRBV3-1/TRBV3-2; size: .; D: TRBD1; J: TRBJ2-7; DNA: TGTGCCAGCAGGGGACAGGGGGAATCCTACGAGCAGTACTTC; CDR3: CASRGQGESYEQYF
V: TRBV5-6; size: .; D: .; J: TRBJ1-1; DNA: TGTGCCAGCAGCTTGGGAGGGTACAGCACTGAAGCTTTCTTT; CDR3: CASSLGGYSTEAFF
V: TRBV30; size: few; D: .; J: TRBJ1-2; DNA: TGTGCCTATTCCACAGGTTGGGGCTACACCTTC; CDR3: CAYSTGWGYTF
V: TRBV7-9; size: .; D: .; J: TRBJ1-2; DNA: TGTGCCAGCAGCTTAGGCGGAGATAGGGGTGGCTACACCTTC; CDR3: CASSLGGDRGGYTF
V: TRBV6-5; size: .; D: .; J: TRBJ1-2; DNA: TGTGCCAGCAGTCAACTAGCCGGCTATGGCTACACCTTC; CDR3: CASSQLAGYGYTF
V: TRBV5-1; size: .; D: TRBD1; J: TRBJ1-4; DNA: TGCGCCAGCAGCGTCACCGGGACAGGGGGGCAGAGTGAAAAACTGTTTTTT; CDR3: CASSVTGTGGQSEKLFF
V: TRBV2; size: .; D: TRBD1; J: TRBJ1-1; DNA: TGTGCCAGCCTACGAGATACAGGGGGGACTGAAGCTTTCTTT; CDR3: CASLRDTGGTEAFF